The 28 T cell receptor beta chains in this list originate from one sample, sequenced in a study of cytotoxic CD8 clonotypes in ibrutinib-treated CLL. Only in-frame clones appear in the TCRdb table, and some are missing; sequencing was by immunoSEQ multiplex PCR. The repertoire holds 190,000 or so clones, with around 72% as singletons. The sequencing here drew on PBMCs, taken after 24 months of ibrutinib treatment. These receptors were collected from a human donor with chronic lymphocytic leukemia.

The chain joins TRBV28 to TRBJ2-1, with D possibly being TRBD1 or TRBD2 (6 bases each). The germline V gene has CDR1 MDHEN and CDR2 SYDVKM. The CDR3 spans 14 residues. Trimming removed 1 base at V and 9 bases at J, with 13 bases between. CDR3 coding DNA: TGTGCCAGCAGTTTATTAACGGGGGCGGCTGAGCAGTTCTTC. Amino acid sequence: CASSLLTGAAEQFF.

In this sample, this clone turned up a few times. The chain uses TRBV10-3 and TRBJ1-2; D call uncertain. The CDR3 length is 14 residues. V was cut by 0 bases and J by 8 bases, with 13 bases left in between. Germline V gives CDR1 ENHRY, CDR2 SYGVKD. CDR3 DNA: TGTGCCATCAGTGAGTCGAGAGGGTCCGTAGGCTACACCTTC. Translating it yields CAISESRGSVGYTF.

There are a few counts of this clone. The rearrangement uses TRBV27 and TRBJ1-2; D gene uncertain. Trimming took 5 bases from V and 5 from J, leaving 15 bases between them. The CDR3 loop spans 14 amino acids. In germline, CDR1 is MNHEY, CDR2 SMNVEV (reference sequence). In DNA form, the CDR3 reads TGTGCCAGCAGTCTCAACCCGGGAGTATATGGCTACACCTTC. Translation: CASSLNPGVYGYTF.

V is TRBV5-6 and J is TRBJ2-3; no reliable D call. The germline V gene has CDR1 SGHDT and CDR2 YYEEEE. Trimming pared 0 bases from V and 4 bases from J, leaving 9 bases between. There are 14 residues in the CDR3. The CDR3 nucleotides are TGTGCCAGCAGCTTGGTCGGGTACCCAGATACGCAGTATTTT. This sequence encodes CASSLVGYPDTQYF.

The chain couples TRBV7-2 to TRBJ2-7; D uncertain. CDR3 length: 13 amino acids. V dropped 1 base and J dropped 2 bases, with 6 bases sitting between them. Germline V gene data show CDR1 as SGHTA and CDR2 as FQGNSA. This CDR3 is CASSLGRTYEQYF. The CDR3 DNA sequence: TGTGCCAGCAGCTTAGGGAGAACCTACGAGCAGTACTTC.

The chain is built from TRBV7-9 and TRBJ2-3; D not resolved. The CDR3 is 12 residues long. V lost 3 bases to trimming and J lost 2 bases, with 3 bases between them. Looked up from germline, CDR1 is SEHNR and CDR2 is FQNEAQ (reference sequence). The CDR3 spells CASSFDTDTQYF. As DNA, the CDR3 is TGTGCCAGCAGCTTCGACACAGATACGCAGTATTTT.

The chain recombines TRBV7-9 with TRBJ1-2; D is possibly TRBD1 (6 bases). The V gene lost 4 bases and the J gene lost 4 bases, with 16 bases spanning the gap. The CDR3 extends over 15 amino acids. Germline CDR1 is SEHNR and CDR2 is FQNEAQ (reference sequence). The CDR3 DNA reads as TGTGCCAGCAGCTCCAAACAGGGCTCCGGCTATGGCTACACCTTC. Its protein is CASSSKQGSGYGYTF. The full variable domain, completed using reference TRBV7-9 and TRBJ1-2, is DTGVSQNPRHKITKRGQNVTFRCDPISEHNRLYWYRQTLGQGPEFLTYFQNEAQLEKSRLLSDRFSAERPKGSFSTLEIQRTEQGDSAMYLCASSSKQGSGYGYTFGSGTRLTVV.

Only a few counts were recorded for this clone. This CDR3 is CASSDYGGQSSYNEQFF. As DNA, the CDR3 is TGTGCCAGCAGCGACTATGGCGGGCAGAGCTCCTACAATGAGCAGTTCTTC. The gene calls are TRBV7-6 and TRBJ2-1; maybe TRBD2 (5 bases). Per germline, CDR1 SGHVS and CDR2 FNYEAQ. The CDR3 contains 17 residues. The V end was cut by 5 bases, the J end by 0 bases, with 17 bases between.

This chain links TRBV6-5 with TRBJ1-5; D gene unclear. The CDR3 runs to 15 residues. Trimming removed 5 bases from V and 0 bases from J, with 11 bases in between. The germline V gene has CDR1 MNHEY and CDR2 SVGAGI. The DNA of the CDR3 is TGTGCCAGCAGTAGTGGCTGGGATAGCAATCAGCCCCAGCATTTT. This sequence encodes CASSSGWDSNQPQHF.

The gene calls are TRBV5-5 and TRBJ1-5; D is uncertain. This CDR3 is 13 amino acids long. Trimming shortened V by 2 bases and J by 4 bases, and 7 bases separated the two germline ends. Germline V lookup: CDR1 SGHKS, CDR2 YYEKEE (reference sequence). CDR3: CASSLGRNQPQHF. In DNA, the CDR3 is TGTGCCAGCAGCTTAGGCAGGAATCAGCCCCAGCATTTT.

The chain links TRBV13 to TRBJ1-1; weak D call: TRBD1 (5 bases). Per the germline V gene, CDR1 is PRHDT and CDR2 is FYEKMQ (reference sequence). V was cut by 8 bases and J by 0 bases, with 13 bases left in between. This CDR3 has 14 amino acids. The CDR3 reads CASSPWGVNTEAFF. CDR3 DNA: TGTGCCAGCTCTCCGTGGGGGGTGAACACTGAAGCTTTCTTT. Drawing the rest from reference TRBV13 and TRBJ1-1, the complete variable domain is AAGVIQSPRHLIKEKRETATLKCYPIPRHDTVYWYQQGPGQDPQFLISFYEKMQSDKGSIPDRFSAQQFSDYHSELNMSSLELGDSALYFCASSPWGVNTEAFFGQGTRLTVV.

In DNA, the CDR3 is TGTGCCAGCTCACTCACTAGCGGGGGGTCCTACAATGAGCAGTTCTTC. Amino acid sequence: CASSLTSGGSYNEQFF. The chain uses TRBV18 and TRBJ2-1; TRBD2 matches at 12 bases. Trimming took 4 bases from V and 1 from J; bases not matched to a gene: 2. Germline CDR1 reads KGHSH; CDR2 reads LQKENI. The CDR3 contains 16 residues. Filled out from reference TRBV18 and TRBJ2-1, the complete variable domain reads NAGVMQNPRHLVRRRGQEARLRCSPMKGHSHVYWYRQLPEEGLKFMVYLQKENIIDESGMPKERFSAEFPKEGPSILRIQQVVRGDSAAYFCASSLTSGGSYNEQFFGPGTRLTVL.

This clone was found once. This chain joins TRBV28 and TRBJ2-3, with a possible D match to TRBD1 (5 bases). Germline-derived CDR1 and CDR2 are MDHEN and SYDVKM. V lost 7 bases and J lost 0, with 20 bases in between. CDR3 length: 17 residues. The CDR3 nucleotides are TGTGCCAGCAACCCGTATACAGGCCAAGTTAGCACAGATACGCAGTATTTT. Translated: CASNPYTGQVSTDTQYF. The full variable domain, in which reference TRBV28 and TRBJ2-3 provide the parts outside the CDR3, is DVKVTQSSRYLVKRTGEKVFLECVQDMDHENMFWYRQDPGLGLRLIYFSYDVKMKEKGDIPEGYSVSREKKERFSLILESASTNQTSMYLCASNPYTGQVSTDTQYFGPGTRLTVL.

As regards this clone: A read error may produce the germline difference seen at one junction end. V gene TRBV5-6 combines with J gene TRBJ2-7; TRBD1 might be the D (5 bases). This CDR3 region has 15 residues. Germline values: CDR1 SGHDT, CDR2 YYEEEE. This CDR3 is CASRLAYKGSYEQYF. The CDR3 DNA is TGTGCCAGCAGATTGGCGTATAAGGGGTCCTACGAGCAGTACTTC.

The chain uses TRBV29-1 and TRBJ2-7; D ambiguous. V shed 4 bases and J shed 3 bases, with 16 bases lying between them. This CDR3 contains 14 residues. In germline, CDR1 is SQVTM, CDR2 ANQGSEA. In nucleotides, the CDR3 is TGCAGCGTTGCTGCCGGCTTAGCCGGCTACGAGCAGTACTTC. Translated, it gives CSVAAGLAGYEQYF.

This rearrangement joins TRBV5-1 to TRBJ1-1, with 12 bases matching TRBD1. This CDR3 contains 17 residues. V lost 4 bases to trimming and J lost 1 base; unmatched junction nucleotides: 8. In germline, CDR1 is SGHRS, CDR2 YFSETQ. The CDR3 nucleotides read TGCGCCAGCAGCGCCCGGGACAGGGGGCTCCAGAACACTGAAGCTTTCTTT. Translated: CASSARDRGLQNTEAFF.

This sequence joins TRBV7-2 and TRBJ1-2; D gene unclear. The germline V gene encodes CDR1 SGHTA and CDR2 FQGNSA. Trimming stripped 1 base from V and 8 bases from J, with 11 bases between. The CDR3 length is 13 residues. CDR3 amino acids: CASSLGYIRGYTF. The CDR3 bases are TGTGCCAGCAGCTTAGGTTATATCCGGGGCTACACCTTC.

The rearrangement joins TRBV15 to TRBJ2-5, with 13 bases identical to TRBD2. This CDR3 spans 17 amino acids. The V gene's germline CDR1 is LNHNV and CDR2 YYDKDF (reference sequence). V shed 1 base and J 2 bases; nucleotides not matched to a gene: 4. The DNA for the CDR3 is TGTGCCACCAGCAGAGTGACTAGCGGGAGGTCTCAAGAGACCCAGTACTTC. Translation gives CATSRVTSGRSQETQYF.

The rearrangement links TRBV7-9 to TRBJ2-5; TRBD1 might be the D (6 bases). Looked up from germline, CDR1 is SEHNR and CDR2 is FQNEAQ (reference sequence). Trimming removed 2 bases at V and 5 bases at J, with 9 bases between. The CDR3 spans 13 residues. The CDR3 nucleotides are TGTGCCAGCAGCTTACTCAGGGGTGAGACCCAGTACTTC. This translates into CASSLLRGETQYF.

The CDR3 region is CASSTTLAGRETQYF. The CDR3 DNA reads as TGTGCCAGCAGCACGACACTAGCGGGAAGGGAGACCCAGTACTTC. The chain is built from TRBV5-6 and TRBJ2-5, with 10 bases matching TRBD2. Germline lookup yields CDR1 SGHDT and CDR2 YYEEEE. V was pared by 4 bases and J by 5 bases, with 8 bases of the junction left unmatched. CDR3 length: 15 amino acids.

The chain joins TRBV2 to TRBJ1-1, with D tentatively TRBD1 (5 bases). Germline CDR1 reads SNHLY; CDR2 reads FYNNEI. This CDR3 is 14 amino acids long. The V end was cut by 7 bases, the J end by 1 base, with 13 bases between. CDR3 nucleotides: TGTGCCAGCACTGTGGGGGGGAAGAACACTGAAGCTTTCTTT. Its translation: CASTVGGKNTEAFF. The full variable domain, rest sourced from reference TRBV2 and TRBJ1-1, is EPEVTQTPSHQVTQMGQEVILRCVPISNHLYFYWYRQILGQKVEFLVSFYNNEISEKSEIFDDQFSVERPDGSNFTLKIRSTKLEDSAMYFCASTVGGKNTEAFFGQGTRLTVV.

The V and J genes are TRBV9 and TRBJ2-1; 11 bases map to TRBD2. CDR3 length equals 16 residues. The J segment lost 13 bases and the V segment lost 0 bases, leaving 12 bases of the junction unmatched. Germline CDR1 and CDR2: SGDLS and YYNGEE. The CDR3 reads CASSVATGTSGISQFF. The CDR3 nucleotides read TGTGCCAGCAGCGTAGCTACCGGGACTAGCGGCATCTCTCAGTTCTTC.

This clone was recorded a few times. The chain joins TRBV5-1 to TRBJ2-7; D may be TRBD1 (6 bases). Trimming left V 4 bases short and J 3 bases short, with 14 bases between. Germline values: CDR1 SGHRS, CDR2 YFSETQ. The CDR3 length is 14 residues. CDR3 sequence: CASSPGGPSYEQYF. CDR3 coding DNA: TGCGCCAGCAGCCCTGGGGGCCCAAGCTACGAGCAGTACTTC. Complete variable domain (other parts from reference TRBV5-1 and TRBJ2-7): KAGVTQTPRYLIKTRGQQVTLSCSPISGHRSVSWYQQTPGQGLQFLFEYFSETQRNKGNFPGRFSGRQFSNSRSEMNVSTLELGDSALYLCASSPGGPSYEQYFGPGTRLTVT.

V and J are TRBV5-1 and TRBJ2-1; D gene unclear. The length of the CDR3 is 14 residues. In germline, CDR1 is SGHRS, CDR2 YFSETQ. The V end lost 0 bases, the J end lost 7 bases, and 11 bases lay between the germline ends. CDR3 region: CASSLGSNVNEQFF. CDR3 DNA: TGCGCCAGCAGCTTGGGTAGCAACGTGAATGAGCAGTTCTTC.

This chain uses TRBV10-2 with TRBJ2-1; tentatively, D is TRBD2 (5 bases). Germline CDR1 reads WSHSY; CDR2 reads SAAADI. With 8 bases removed from V and 6 bases from J, the gap between germline ends came to 14 bases. The CDR3 sequence is 13 residues long. CDR3 coding DNA: TGCGCCAGCTCCCGACTACCTCGCAATGAGCAGTTCTTC. Amino acids: CASSRLPRNEQFF.

The gene calls are TRBV4-3 and TRBJ2-7, with TRBD2 matching over 12 bases. In germline, CDR1 is LGHNA, CDR2 YSLEER. V shed 4 bases, J shed 2 bases, and the junction held 6 bases outside the gene matches. The CDR3 runs to 16 residues. The CDR3 region is CASSPETSGGTYEQYF. The CDR3 bases are TGCGCCAGCAGCCCCGAGACTAGCGGGGGTACCTACGAGCAGTACTTC.

J is TRBJ2-1 and V is TRBV11-2, with TRBD2 identical over 9 bases. Germline trimming cut 3 bases from V and 2 bases from J; bases unmatched to any gene: 2. This CDR3 spans 15 amino acids. CDR1 is SGHAT and CDR2 is FQNNGV in the germline V gene. CDR3 bases: TGTGCCAGCAGCTTGACTAGCGGAACCTACAATGAGCAGTTCTTC. This encodes CASSLTSGTYNEQFF.

J is TRBJ1-2 and V is TRBV27; D not certain. Germline V gene sequence: CDR1 MNHEY, CDR2 SMNVEV (reference sequence). V shed 4 bases and J shed 0 bases, with 6 bases lying between them. The CDR3 length is 13 residues. CDR3 loop: CASSYLANYGYTF. In nucleotides, the CDR3 is TGTGCCAGCAGTTACTTAGCTAACTATGGCTACACCTTC.